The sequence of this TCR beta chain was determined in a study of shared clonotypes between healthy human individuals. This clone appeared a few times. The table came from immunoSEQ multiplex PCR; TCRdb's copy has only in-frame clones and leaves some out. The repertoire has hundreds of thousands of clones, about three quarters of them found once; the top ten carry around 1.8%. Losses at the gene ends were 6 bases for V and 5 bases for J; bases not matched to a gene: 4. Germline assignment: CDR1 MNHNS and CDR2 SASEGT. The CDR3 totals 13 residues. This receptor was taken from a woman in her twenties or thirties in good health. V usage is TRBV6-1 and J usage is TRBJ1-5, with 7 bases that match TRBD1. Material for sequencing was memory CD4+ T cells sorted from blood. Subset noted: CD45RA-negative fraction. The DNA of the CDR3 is TGTGCCAGCAGGGGACAGATTGATCAGCCCCAGCATTTT. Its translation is CASRGQIDQPQHF.